This TCR beta chain was captured in a study of blood T cell repertoires in COVID-19. About the research overall: The United States, Italy and Spain supplied acute and convalescent COVID-19 samples. Nucleic acid was either cDNA or gDNA, and it came from T cells, B-cell-depleted T cells, or PBMCs.

Seattle participants joined during active infection and were tracked over time. Trimming shortened V by 4 bases and J by 0 bases, and 12 bases separated the two germline ends. The CDR3 is 15 amino acids. CDR1 SGHRS and CDR2 YFSETQ come from the germline V gene. Method: immunoSEQ multiplex PCR; TCRdb's copy keeps in-frame clones and lacks some. The sample shows some 210,000 clones, 80% to 95% of them seen only once. The chain links TRBV5-1 to TRBJ2-3; D unresolved. Sequenced input: peripheral blood. The receptor's source is a man aged 55 to 69 with COVID-19, enrolled during active disease. The CDR3 nucleotides are TGCGCCAGCAGCCCGGCGGCTACCAGCACAGATACGCAGTATTTT. This sequence encodes CASSPAATSTDTQYF.